Detailed here is one T cell receptor beta chain. Germline CDR1 reads PRHDT; CDR2 reads FYEKMQ (reference sequence). This CDR3 has 18 amino acids. V trimming: 3 bases; J trimming: 3 bases; junction bases outside the gene matches: 10. The data were obtained in a study of technical replicates of blood from several donors. Clones were read by immunoSEQ multiplex PCR, and TCRdb kept only the in-frame ones, dropping some. This table has about 88,000 clones, approximately 95% appearing once. The rearrangement joins TRBV13 to TRBJ2-6; 8 positions agree with TRBD1. The sequenced sample consisted of T cells isolated from PBMCs. This receptor was obtained from a human donor in good health. This CDR3 is CASSFPGQASIGANVLTF. In nucleotides, the CDR3 is TGTGCCAGCAGCTTTCCGGGACAGGCATCTATTGGGGCCAACGTCCTGACTTTC.